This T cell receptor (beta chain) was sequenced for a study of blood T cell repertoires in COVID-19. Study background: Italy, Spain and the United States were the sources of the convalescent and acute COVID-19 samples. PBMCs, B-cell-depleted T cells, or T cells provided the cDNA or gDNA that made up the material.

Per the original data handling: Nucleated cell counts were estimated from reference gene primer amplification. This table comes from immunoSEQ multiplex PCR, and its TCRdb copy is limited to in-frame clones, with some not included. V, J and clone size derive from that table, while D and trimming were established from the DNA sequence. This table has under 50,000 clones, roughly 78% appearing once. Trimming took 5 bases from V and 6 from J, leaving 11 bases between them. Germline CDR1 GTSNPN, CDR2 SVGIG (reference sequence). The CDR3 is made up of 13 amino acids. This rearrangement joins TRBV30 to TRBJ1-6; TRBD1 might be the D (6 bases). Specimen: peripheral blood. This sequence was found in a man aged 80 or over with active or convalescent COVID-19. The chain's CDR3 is CAWVRGGNSPLHF. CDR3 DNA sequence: TGTGCCTGGGTCAGGGGTGGTAATTCACCCCTCCACTTT.